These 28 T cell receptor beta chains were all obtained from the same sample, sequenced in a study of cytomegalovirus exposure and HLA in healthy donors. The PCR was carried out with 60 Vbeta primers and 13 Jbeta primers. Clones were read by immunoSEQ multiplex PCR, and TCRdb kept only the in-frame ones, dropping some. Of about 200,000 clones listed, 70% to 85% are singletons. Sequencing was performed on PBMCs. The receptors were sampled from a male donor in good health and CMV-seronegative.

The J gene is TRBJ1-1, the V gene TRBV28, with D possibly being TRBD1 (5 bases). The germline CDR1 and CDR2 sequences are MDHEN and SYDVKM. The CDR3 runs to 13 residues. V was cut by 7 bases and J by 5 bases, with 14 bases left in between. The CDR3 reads CASMPGGGTEAFF. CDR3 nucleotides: TGTGCCAGCATGCCCGGGGGGGGGACTGAAGCTTTCTTT.

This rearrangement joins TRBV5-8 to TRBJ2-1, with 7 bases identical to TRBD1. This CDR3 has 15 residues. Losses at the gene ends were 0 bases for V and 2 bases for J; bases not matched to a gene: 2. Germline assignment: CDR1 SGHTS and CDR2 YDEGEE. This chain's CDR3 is CASSLGDSTYNEQFF. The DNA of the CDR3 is TGTGCCAGCAGCTTGGGGGACAGTACCTACAATGAGCAGTTCTTC.

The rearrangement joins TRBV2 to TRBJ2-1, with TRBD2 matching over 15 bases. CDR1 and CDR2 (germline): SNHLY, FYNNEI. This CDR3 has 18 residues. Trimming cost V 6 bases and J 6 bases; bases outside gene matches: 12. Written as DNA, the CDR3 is TGTGCCAGCAGCAAACTCGGACTAGCGGGAGGGGTGAGCAATGAGCAGTTCTTC. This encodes CASSKLGLAGGVSNEQFF.

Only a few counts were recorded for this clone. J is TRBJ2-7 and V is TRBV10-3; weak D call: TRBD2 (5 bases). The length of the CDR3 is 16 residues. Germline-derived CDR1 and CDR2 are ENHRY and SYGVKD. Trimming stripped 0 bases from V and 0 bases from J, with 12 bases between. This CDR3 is CAISESRARASYEQYF. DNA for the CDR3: TGTGCCATCAGTGAGTCAAGGGCGAGGGCCTCCTACGAGCAGTACTTC.

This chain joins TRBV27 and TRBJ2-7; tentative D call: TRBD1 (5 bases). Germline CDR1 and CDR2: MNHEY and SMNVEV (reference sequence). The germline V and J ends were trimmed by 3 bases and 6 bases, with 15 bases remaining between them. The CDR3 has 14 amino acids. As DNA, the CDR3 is TGTGCCAGCAGTTTGAAGGGGAACAGTGCCGAGCAGTACTTC. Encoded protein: CASSLKGNSAEQYF.

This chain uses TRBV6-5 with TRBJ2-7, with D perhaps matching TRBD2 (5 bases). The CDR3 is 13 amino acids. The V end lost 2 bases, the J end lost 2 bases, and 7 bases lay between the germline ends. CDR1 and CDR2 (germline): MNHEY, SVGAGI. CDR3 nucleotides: TGTGCCAGCAGTTACGGGCGGGCCTACGAGCAGTACTTC. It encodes CASSYGRAYEQYF.

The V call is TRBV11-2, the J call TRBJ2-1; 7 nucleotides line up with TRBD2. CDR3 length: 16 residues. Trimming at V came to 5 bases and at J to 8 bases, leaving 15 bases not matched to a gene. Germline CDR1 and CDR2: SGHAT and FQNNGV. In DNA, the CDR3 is TGTGCCAGCAGCCGCCTGCTGGGCGGGAGTACGGATGAGCAGTTCTTC. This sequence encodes CASSRLLGGSTDEQFF.

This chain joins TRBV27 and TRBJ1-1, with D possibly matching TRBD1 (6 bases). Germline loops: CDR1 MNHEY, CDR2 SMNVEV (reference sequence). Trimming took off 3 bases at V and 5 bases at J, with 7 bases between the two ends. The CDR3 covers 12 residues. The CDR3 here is CASSFRGTEAFF. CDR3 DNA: TGTGCCAGCAGTTTCAGGGGTACTGAAGCTTTCTTT.

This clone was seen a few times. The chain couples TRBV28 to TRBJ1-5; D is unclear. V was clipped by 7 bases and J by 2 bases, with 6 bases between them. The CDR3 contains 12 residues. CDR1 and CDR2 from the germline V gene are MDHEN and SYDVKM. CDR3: CASTSGNQPQHF. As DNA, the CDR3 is TGTGCCAGCACAAGCGGCAATCAGCCCCAGCATTTT.

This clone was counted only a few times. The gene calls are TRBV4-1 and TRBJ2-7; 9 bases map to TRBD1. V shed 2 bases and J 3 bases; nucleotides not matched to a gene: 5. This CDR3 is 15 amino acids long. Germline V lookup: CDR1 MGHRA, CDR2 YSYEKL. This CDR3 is CASSQRTGVGYEQYF. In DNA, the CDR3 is TGCGCCAGCAGCCAACGGACAGGGGTAGGCTACGAGCAGTACTTC.

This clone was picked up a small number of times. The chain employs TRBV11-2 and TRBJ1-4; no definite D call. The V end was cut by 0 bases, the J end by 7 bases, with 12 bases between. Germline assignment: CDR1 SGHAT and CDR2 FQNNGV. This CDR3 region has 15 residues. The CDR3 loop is CASSLEGSLGEKLFF. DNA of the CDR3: TGTGCCAGCAGCTTAGAAGGGAGCCTAGGTGAAAAACTGTTTTTT.

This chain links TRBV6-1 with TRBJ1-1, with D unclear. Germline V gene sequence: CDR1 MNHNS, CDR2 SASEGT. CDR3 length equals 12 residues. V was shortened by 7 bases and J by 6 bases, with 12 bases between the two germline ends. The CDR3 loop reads CASKGGRPEAFF. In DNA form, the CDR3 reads TGTGCCAGCAAAGGAGGGAGGCCTGAAGCTTTCTTT.

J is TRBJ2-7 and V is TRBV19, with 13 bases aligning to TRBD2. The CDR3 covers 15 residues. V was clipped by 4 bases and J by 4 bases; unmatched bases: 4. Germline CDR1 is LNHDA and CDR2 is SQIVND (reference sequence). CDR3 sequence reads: CASSSGTSGIYEQYF. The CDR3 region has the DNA TGTGCCAGTAGTAGTGGGACTAGCGGGATTTACGAGCAGTACTTC.

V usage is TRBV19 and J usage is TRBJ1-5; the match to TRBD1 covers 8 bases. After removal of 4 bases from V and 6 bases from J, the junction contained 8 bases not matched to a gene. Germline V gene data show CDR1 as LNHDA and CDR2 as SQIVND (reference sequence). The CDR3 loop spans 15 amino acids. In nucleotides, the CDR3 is TGTGCCAGTAGTACCGAAGACAGGGGCAGTCAGCCCCAGCATTTT. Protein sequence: CASSTEDRGSQPQHF.

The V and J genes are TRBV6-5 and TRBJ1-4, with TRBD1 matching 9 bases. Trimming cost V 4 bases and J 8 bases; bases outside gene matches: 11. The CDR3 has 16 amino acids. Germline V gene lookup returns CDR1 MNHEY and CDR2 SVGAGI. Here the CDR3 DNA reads TGTGCCAGCAGTTTACCCTCAACAGGGGGCGGAGAAAAACTGTTTTTT. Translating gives CASSLPSTGGGEKLFF.

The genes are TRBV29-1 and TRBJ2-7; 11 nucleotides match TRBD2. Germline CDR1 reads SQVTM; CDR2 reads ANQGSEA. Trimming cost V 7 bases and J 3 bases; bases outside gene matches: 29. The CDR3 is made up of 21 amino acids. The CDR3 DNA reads TGCAGCGATAGAGGGACAGGGTTAACTAGCGGGAGCCTACCCCTATACTACGAGCAGTACTTC. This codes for CSDRGTGLTSGSLPLYYEQYF.

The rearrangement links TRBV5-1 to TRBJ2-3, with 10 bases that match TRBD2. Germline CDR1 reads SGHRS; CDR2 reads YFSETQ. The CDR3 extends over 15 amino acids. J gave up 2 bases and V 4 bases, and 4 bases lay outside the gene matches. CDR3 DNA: TGCGCCAGCAGCACTAGCGGGATAACCACAGATACGCAGTATTTT. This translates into CASSTSGITTDTQYF. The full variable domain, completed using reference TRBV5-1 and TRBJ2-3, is KAGVTQTPRYLIKTRGQQVTLSCSPISGHRSVSWYQQTPGQGLQFLFEYFSETQRNKGNFPGRFSGRQFSNSRSEMNVSTLELGDSALYLCASSTSGITTDTQYFGPGTRLTVL.

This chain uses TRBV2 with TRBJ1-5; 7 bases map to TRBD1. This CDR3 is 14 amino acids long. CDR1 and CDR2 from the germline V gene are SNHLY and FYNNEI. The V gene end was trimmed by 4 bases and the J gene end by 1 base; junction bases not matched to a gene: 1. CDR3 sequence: CASSGDRSNQPQHF. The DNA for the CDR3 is TGTGCCAGCAGTGGGGACAGAAGCAATCAGCCCCAGCATTTT.

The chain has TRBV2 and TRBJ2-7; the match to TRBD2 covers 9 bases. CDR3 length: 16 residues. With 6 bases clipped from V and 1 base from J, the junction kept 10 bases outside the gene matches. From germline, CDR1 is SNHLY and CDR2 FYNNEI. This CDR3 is CASRAPPSGTSYEQYF. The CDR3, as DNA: TGTGCCAGCAGGGCCCCTCCTAGCGGGACTTCCTACGAGCAGTACTTC.

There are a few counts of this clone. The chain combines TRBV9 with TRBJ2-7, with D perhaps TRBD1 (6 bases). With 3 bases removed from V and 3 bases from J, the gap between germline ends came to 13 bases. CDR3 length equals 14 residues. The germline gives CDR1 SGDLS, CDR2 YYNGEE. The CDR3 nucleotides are TGTGCCAGCAGCGCCCGGACAGAAAACTACGAGCAGTACTTC. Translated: CASSARTENYEQYF.

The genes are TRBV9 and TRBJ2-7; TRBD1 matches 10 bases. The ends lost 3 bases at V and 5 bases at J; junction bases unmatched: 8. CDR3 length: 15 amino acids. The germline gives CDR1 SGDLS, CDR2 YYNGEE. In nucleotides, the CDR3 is TGTGCCAGCAGCGCCCAGACAGGGGGCCGCCACGAGCAGTACTTC. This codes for CASSAQTGGRHEQYF.

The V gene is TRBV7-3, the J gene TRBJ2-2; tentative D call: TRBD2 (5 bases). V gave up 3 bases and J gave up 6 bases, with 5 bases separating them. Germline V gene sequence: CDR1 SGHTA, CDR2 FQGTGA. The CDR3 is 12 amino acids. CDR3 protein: CASSFGAGELFF. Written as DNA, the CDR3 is TGTGCCAGCAGCTTCGGGGCCGGGGAGCTGTTTTTT.

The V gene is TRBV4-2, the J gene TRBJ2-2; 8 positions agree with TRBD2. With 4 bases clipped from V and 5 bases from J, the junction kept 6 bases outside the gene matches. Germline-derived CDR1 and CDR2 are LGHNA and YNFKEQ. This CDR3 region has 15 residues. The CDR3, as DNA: TGTGCCAGCAGCCGGCCGGGAGGGGGTACCGGGGAGCTGTTTTTT. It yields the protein CASSRPGGGTGELFF.

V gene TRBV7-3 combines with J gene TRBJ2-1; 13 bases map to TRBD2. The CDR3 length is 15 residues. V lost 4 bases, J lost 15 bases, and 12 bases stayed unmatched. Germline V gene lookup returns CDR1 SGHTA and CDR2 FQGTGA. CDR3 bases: TGTGCCAGCAGCTACGGGGGGACTAGCGGGAAAGGGCTGTTCTTC. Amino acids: CASSYGGTSGKGLFF. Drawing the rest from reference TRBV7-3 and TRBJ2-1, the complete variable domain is GAGVSQTPSNKVTEKGKYVELRCDPISGHTALYWYRQSLGQGPEFLIYFQGTGAADDSGLPNDRFFAVRPEGSVSTLKIQRTERGDSAVYLCASSYGGTSGKGLFFGPGTRLTVL.

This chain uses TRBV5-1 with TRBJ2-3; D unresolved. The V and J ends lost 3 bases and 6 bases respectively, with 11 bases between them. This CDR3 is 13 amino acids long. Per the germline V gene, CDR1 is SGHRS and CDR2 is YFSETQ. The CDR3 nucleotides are TGCGCCAGCAGCTGGCCGGGTACGGATACGCAGTATTTT. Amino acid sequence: CASSWPGTDTQYF.

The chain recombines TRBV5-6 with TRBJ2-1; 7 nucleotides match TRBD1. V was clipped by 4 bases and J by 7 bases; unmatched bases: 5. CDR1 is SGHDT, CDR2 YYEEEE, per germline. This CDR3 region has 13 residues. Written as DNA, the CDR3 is TGTGCCAGCAGCGGATGGACAGGAAATGAGCAGTTCTTC. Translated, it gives CASSGWTGNEQFF.

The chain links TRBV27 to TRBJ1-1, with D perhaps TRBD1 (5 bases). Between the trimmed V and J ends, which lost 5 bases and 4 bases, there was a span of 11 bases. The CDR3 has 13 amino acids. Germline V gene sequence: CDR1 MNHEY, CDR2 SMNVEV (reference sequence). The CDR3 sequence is CASSRGGATEAFF. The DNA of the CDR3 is TGTGCCAGCAGTAGAGGAGGGGCCACTGAAGCTTTCTTT.

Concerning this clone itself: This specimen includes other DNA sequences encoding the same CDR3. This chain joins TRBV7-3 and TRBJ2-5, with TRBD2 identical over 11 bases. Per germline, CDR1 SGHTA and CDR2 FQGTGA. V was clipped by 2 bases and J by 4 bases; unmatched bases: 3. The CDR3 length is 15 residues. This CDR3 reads CASSLGLAGGETQYF. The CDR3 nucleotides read TGTGCCAGCAGCTTAGGCCTAGCGGGAGGAGAGACCCAGTACTTC.